These 32 T cell receptor beta chains were all obtained from the same sample, sequenced in a study of cytomegalovirus exposure and HLA in healthy donors (dated by TCRdb to about 2017). Library preparation used the immunoSEQ multiplex PCR assay. A mixture of 60 forward primers for TCR Vbeta segments and 13 reverse primers for TCR Jbeta segments was used in the multiplex PCR. In its TCRdb copy, this immuneACCESS table keeps in-frame sequences only and misses some clones. Where compared with another copy, unresolved V genes explain less than half of these, and the others have no known cause. In all, the sample holds 90,000 or so clones, and over 75% of those were seen once. In total, the top ten clones hold roughly 6% of the sample. Sequenced input: PBMCs. These receptor sequences come from a female donor in good health and CMV-seronegative.

The chain links TRBV28 to TRBJ2-3; perhaps TRBD1 as D (6 bases). CDR3 length: 16 residues. The V end was cut by 6 bases, the J end by 5 bases, with 21 bases between. The germline V gene has CDR1 MDHEN and CDR2 SYDVKM. The CDR3 reads CASRITSGAEGDTQYF. CDR3 DNA sequence: TGTGCCAGCAGGATAACATCAGGGGCAGAGGGAGATACGCAGTATTTT.

The chain links TRBV6-5 to TRBJ1-4; tentatively, D is TRBD1 (5 bases). This CDR3 has 14 residues. The V end was cut by 2 bases, the J end by 8 bases, with 12 bases between. Per germline, CDR1 MNHEY and CDR2 SVGAGI. CDR3 region: CASSYTQGVEKLFF. The CDR3 bases are TGTGCCAGCAGTTACACGCAAGGGGTGGAAAAACTGTTTTTT.

The chain employs TRBV6-4 and TRBJ2-3; 12 nucleotides agree with TRBD2. In germline, CDR1 is MRHNA, CDR2 SNTAGT. CDR3 length: 14 amino acids. V was pared by 4 bases and J by 4 bases, with 0 bases of the junction left unmatched. The CDR3 coding sequence is TGTGCCAGCAGTGCTAGCGGGGGGGCAGATACGCAGTATTTT. Protein product: CASSASGGADTQYF.

This chain uses TRBV21-1 with TRBJ2-7; the table's D gene call, TRBD2, was not cross checked with the DNA. TRBV21-1 is noted as a pseudogene. The CDR3 is 15 residues long. Here the CDR3 DNA reads TGTGCCAGCGTGCGACTAGCGGGGGATTCCTACGAGCAGTACTTC. Protein product: CASVRLAGDSYEQYF.

The chain joins TRBV29-1 to TRBJ1-2; no clear D gene. The CDR3 contains 10 residues. The V end lost 3 bases, the J end lost 6 bases, and 5 bases lay between the germline ends. Germline V gives CDR1 SQVTM, CDR2 ANQGSEA. CDR3 nucleotide sequence: TGCAGCGTTGAGAGGGATGGCTACACCTTC. Protein sequence: CSVERDGYTF.

The rearrangement uses TRBV28 and TRBJ1-6; 7 bases are shared with TRBD1. The ends lost 3 bases at V and 8 bases at J; junction bases unmatched: 10. This CDR3 comprises 16 residues. Germline lookup yields CDR1 MDHEN and CDR2 SYDVKM. This CDR3 is CASSFGQAKRYSPLHF. The DNA for the CDR3 is TGTGCCAGCAGTTTCGGACAGGCTAAACGGTATTCACCCCTCCACTTT. Full variable domain (outside the CDR3, taken from reference TRBV28 and TRBJ1-6): DVKVTQSSRYLVKRTGEKVFLECVQDMDHENMFWYRQDPGLGLRLIYFSYDVKMKEKGDIPEGYSVSREKKERFSLILESASTNQTSMYLCASSFGQAKRYSPLHFGNGTRLTVT.

The table lists this clone with a few counts. This sequence joins TRBV19 and TRBJ1-1; D may be TRBD1 (6 bases). This CDR3 spans 13 amino acids. Trimming pared 6 bases from V and 0 bases from J, leaving 8 bases between. The germline CDR1 and CDR2 sequences are LNHDA and SQIVND (reference sequence). CDR3 protein: CASSQGLNTEAFF. The CDR3 DNA sequence: TGTGCCAGTAGCCAGGGGTTGAACACTGAAGCTTTCTTT.

The J gene is TRBJ2-5, the V gene TRBV5-1, with no clear D. The length of the CDR3 is 14 residues. CDR1 and CDR2 from the germline V gene are SGHRS and YFSETQ. V gave up 0 bases and J gave up 5 bases, with 11 bases separating them. The CDR3 reads CASSLEEGRETQYF. CDR3 sequence (DNA): TGCGCCAGCAGCTTGGAGGAAGGCAGGGAGACCCAGTACTTC.

This sequence joins TRBV7-6 and TRBJ1-1; D not resolved. Trimming took 5 bases from V and 3 from J, leaving 10 bases between them. Germline lookup yields CDR1 SGHVS and CDR2 FNYEAQ. This CDR3 comprises 13 residues. This CDR3 reads CASSTQDDTEAFF. The CDR3 DNA sequence: TGTGCCAGCAGCACCCAGGATGACACTGAAGCTTTCTTT.

CDR3 in DNA: TGCGCCAGCAGCTGGGGACAGGGAACCAATTCACCCCTCCACTTT. It is translated as CASSWGQGTNSPLHF. V gene TRBV5-1 combines with J gene TRBJ1-6, with 9 bases identical to TRBD1. J lost 7 bases, V lost 3 bases, and 5 bases had no gene match. The CDR3 extends over 15 amino acids. Germline V CDR1 and CDR2: SGHRS, YFSETQ. Full variable domain (missing parts from reference TRBV5-1 and TRBJ1-6): KAGVTQTPRYLIKTRGQQVTLSCSPISGHRSVSWYQQTPGQGLQFLFEYFSETQRNKGNFPGRFSGRQFSNSRSEMNVSTLELGDSALYLCASSWGQGTNSPLHFGNGTRLTVT.

This chain connects TRBV7-9 to TRBJ1-1; weak D call: TRBD1 (5 bases). CDR3 length: 14 residues. With 5 bases removed from V and 0 bases from J, the gap between germline ends came to 10 bases. Germline V gene data show CDR1 as SEHNR and CDR2 as FQNEAQ (reference sequence). CDR3 DNA: TGTGCCAGCAGCAGCAGGGTTATGAACACTGAAGCTTTCTTT. This translates into CASSSRVMNTEAFF.

Of note for this clone: The identical CDR3 is also encoded by other nucleotide sequences in the sample. The genes are TRBV11-3 and TRBJ2-1, with 7 positions matching TRBD2. The germline gives CDR1 SGHNT, CDR2 YENEEA. The CDR3 is 18 amino acids. J gave up 2 bases and V 6 bases, and 16 bases lay outside the gene matches. This chain's CDR3 is CASSLPGGGVFTYNEQFF. The DNA of the CDR3 is TGTGCCAGCAGTTTACCGGGCGGGGGAGTCTTTACCTACAATGAGCAGTTCTTC.

This chain uses TRBV11-1 with TRBJ1-3; D is unresolved. Germline V gives CDR1 SGHAT, CDR2 FQDESV (reference sequence). V lost 1 base and J 2 bases, leaving 9 bases between the germline ends. The CDR3 has 15 residues. The CDR3 nucleotides are TGTGCCAGCAGCTTAGGCCGCGGGGCTGGAAACACCATATATTTT. Translation: CASSLGRGAGNTIYF.

The genes are TRBV28 and TRBJ2-2; 7 nucleotides agree with TRBD1. With V trimmed by 5 bases and J by 6 bases, 6 bases remained unmatched. This CDR3 is built from 14 residues. Germline V gene data show CDR1 as MDHEN and CDR2 as SYDVKM. CDR3 in amino acids: CASSGTVWPGELFF. CDR3 in DNA: TGTGCCAGCAGTGGGACAGTATGGCCCGGGGAGCTGTTTTTT.

The genes are TRBV5-6 and TRBJ1-2, with D maybe TRBD1 (5 bases). Trimming left V 2 bases short and J 8 bases short, with 10 bases between. Germline values: CDR1 SGHDT, CDR2 YYEEEE. The CDR3 covers 12 residues. CDR3 residues: CASSFVGRGYTF. The CDR3 DNA reads as TGTGCCAGCAGCTTCGTGGGGCGCGGCTACACCTTC. Full variable domain (remainder filled in from reference TRBV5-6 and TRBJ1-2): DAGVTQSPTHLIKTRGQQVTLRCSPKSGHDTVSWYQQALGQGPQFIFQYYEEEERQRGNFPDRFSGHQFPNYSSELNVNALLLGDSALYLCASSFVGRGYTFGSGTRLTVV.

The gene calls are TRBV5-1 and TRBJ2-1, with 11 bases fitting TRBD1. Germline CDR1 SGHRS, CDR2 YFSETQ. This CDR3 has 17 residues. V shed 4 bases and J 6 bases; nucleotides not matched to a gene: 12. DNA of the CDR3: TGCGCCAGCAGCGGGGGGACAGGGGGAGGTCTAGGCAATGAGCAGTTCTTC. Translation: CASSGGTGGGLGNEQFF.

This chain links TRBV28 with TRBJ1-4; 9 nucleotides agree with TRBD1. The CDR3 is 16 residues long. The germline V gene has CDR1 MDHEN and CDR2 SYDVKM. Trimming at V came to 5 bases and at J to 8 bases, leaving 12 bases not matched to a gene. The CDR3: CASSRVQGASKEKLFF. The CDR3 DNA follows: TGTGCCAGCAGTCGTGTACAGGGGGCTAGTAAGGAAAAACTGTTTTTT.

The chain couples TRBV7-9 to TRBJ2-1; 9 bases are shared with TRBD1. There are 14 residues in the CDR3. The junction had 4 bases not matched to a gene; V was cut back by 5 bases and J by 5 bases. The germline V gene has CDR1 SEHNR and CDR2 FQNEAQ (reference sequence). The CDR3 protein is CASSPWDRDNEQFF. The CDR3 nucleotides are TGTGCCAGCAGCCCTTGGGACAGGGACAATGAGCAGTTCTTC.

The V gene is TRBV27, the J gene TRBJ2-7; the match to TRBD2 covers 7 bases. Germline assignment: CDR1 MNHEY and CDR2 SMNVEV (reference sequence). The CDR3 is 14 amino acids. The V gene end was trimmed by 2 bases and the J gene end by 2 bases; junction bases not matched to a gene: 3. The CDR3: CASSLGGSPYEQYF. In DNA, the CDR3 is TGTGCCAGCAGTTTAGGCGGGAGCCCCTACGAGCAGTACTTC.

The chain is built from TRBV19 and TRBJ2-2; a weak D match, TRBD2 (5 bases). CDR3 length: 14 residues. Between the trimmed V and J ends, which lost 7 bases and 5 bases, there was a span of 14 bases. Germline V CDR1 and CDR2: LNHDA, SQIVND (reference sequence). CDR3 nucleotide sequence: TGTGCCAGTAAGGACTTCCCGTGGACCGGGGAGCTGTTTTTT. Translation: CASKDFPWTGELFF.

This clone appeared once. The chain employs TRBV15 and TRBJ2-3, with a possible D match to TRBD1 (5 bases). The V gene's germline CDR1 is LNHNV and CDR2 YYDKDF (reference sequence). The V and J ends lost 7 bases and 0 bases respectively, with 17 bases between them. This CDR3 region has 16 residues. The CDR3 DNA reads as TGTGCCACCAACGCACAGGACCAGTCTAGCACAGATACGCAGTATTTT. It is translated as CATNAQDQSSTDTQYF.

The chain recombines TRBV6-1 with TRBJ1-2; unclear D gene. Per the germline V gene, CDR1 is MNHNS and CDR2 is SASEGT. V was shortened by 3 bases and J by 6 bases, with 20 bases between the two germline ends. This CDR3 has 16 amino acids. In DNA, the CDR3 is TGTGCCAGCAGTGATCGAGAGGTCCCTTTCGAGGATGGCTACACCTTC. Residues: CASSDREVPFEDGYTF.

The V gene is TRBV2, the J gene TRBJ1-2; no clear D. CDR3 length: 16 amino acids. CDR1 and CDR2 from the germline V gene are SNHLY and FYNNEI. V lost 3 bases and J lost 4, with 18 bases in between. CDR3 protein: CASSEVRVQMFYGYTF. The CDR3 DNA reads TGTGCCAGCAGTGAGGTGAGGGTCCAAATGTTCTATGGCTACACCTTC.

The chain joins TRBV15 to TRBJ1-1, with D possibly matching TRBD1 (6 bases). The CDR3 has 18 residues. Trimming pared 3 bases from V and 2 bases from J, leaving 22 bases between. Germline V gene data show CDR1 as LNHNV and CDR2 as YYDKDF (reference sequence). CDR3: CATSRETGPPNPNTEAFF. The CDR3 DNA follows: TGTGCCACCAGCAGGGAGACAGGCCCCCCCAACCCCAACACTGAAGCTTTCTTT. Combining the CDR3 with reference TRBV15 and TRBJ1-1 gives the whole variable domain DAMVIQNPRYQVTQFGKPVTLSCSQTLNHNVMYWYQQKSSQAPKLLFHYYDKDFNNEADTPDNFQSRRPNTSFCFLDIRSPGLGDTAMYLCATSRETGPPNPNTEAFFGQGTRLTVV.

The chain carries TRBV4-3 and TRBJ1-2, with 8 bases identical to TRBD1. This CDR3 comprises 17 residues. J gave up 0 bases and V 4 bases, and 10 bases lay outside the gene matches. Germline lookup yields CDR1 LGHNA and CDR2 YSLEER. Here the CDR3 DNA reads TGCGCCAGCAGCCTTACAGGGGGAACCCTAGCTAACTATGGCTACACCTTC. It codes for CASSLTGGTLANYGYTF.

This clone was picked up a small number of times. The chain combines TRBV18 with TRBJ1-2; D gene uncertain. Germline V CDR1 and CDR2: KGHSH, LQKENI. The V end lost 0 bases, the J end lost 4 bases, and 6 bases lay between the germline ends. The CDR3 totals 13 residues. CDR3 DNA: TGTGCCAGCTCACCACCATCAATCTATGGCTACACCTTC. Its translation: CASSPPSIYGYTF.

CDR3 sequence reads: CASSYPRGQVNEQFF. In nucleotides, the CDR3 is TGTGCCAGCAGTTACCCCAGGGGGCAGGTTAATGAGCAGTTCTTC. This chain joins TRBV6-6 and TRBJ2-1; 8 bases align to TRBD1. The V and J ends lost 2 bases and 7 bases, in that order; junction bases with no gene match: 7. Germline V gene sequence: CDR1 MNHNY, CDR2 SVGAGI (reference sequence). The CDR3 is 15 residues long.

The chain carries TRBV28 and TRBJ1-6, with 8 bases lining up with TRBD1. The CDR3 runs to 15 residues. Germline CDR1 reads MDHEN; CDR2 reads SYDVKM. Losses at the gene ends were 4 bases for V and 12 bases for J; bases not matched to a gene: 11. The CDR3 is CASSYASGQGGPLHF. CDR3 in DNA: TGTGCCAGCAGTTACGCCTCTGGACAGGGTGGACCCCTCCACTTT.

The chain employs TRBV6-1 and TRBJ2-7; no firm D call. V lost 4 bases and J 5 bases, leaving 12 bases between the germline ends. This CDR3 comprises 13 residues. CDR1 MNHNS and CDR2 SASEGT come from the germline V gene. CDR3 loop: CASSGQGVHEQYF. The CDR3 DNA is TGTGCCAGCAGTGGCCAAGGAGTCCACGAGCAGTACTTC.

The chain has TRBV5-1 and TRBJ2-7, with 8 bases that match TRBD2. CDR3 length equals 16 residues. CDR1 and CDR2 (germline): SGHRS, YFSETQ. The ends lost 4 bases at V and 4 bases at J; junction bases unmatched: 13. The CDR3 here is CASSTRGGSSKYEQYF. For the CDR3, the DNA is TGCGCCAGCAGCACCCGCGGGGGGTCTAGCAAGTACGAGCAGTACTTC.

CDR3 nucleotides: TGTGCCAGCAGCTCCACGGGGTCCACCGGGGAGCTGTTTTTT. This sequence encodes CASSSTGSTGELFF. The rearrangement links TRBV7-6 to TRBJ2-2, with a tentative D call TRBD2 (5 bases). The CDR3 spans 14 residues. V lost 4 bases to trimming and J lost 4 bases, with 10 bases between them. CDR1 and CDR2 from the germline V gene are SGHVS and FNYEAQ.

There are a few counts of this clone. The gene calls are TRBV28 and TRBJ1-4, with a tentative D call TRBD1 (5 bases). Germline V gives CDR1 MDHEN, CDR2 SYDVKM. The V gene lost 5 bases and the J gene lost 15 bases, with 16 bases spanning the gap. The CDR3 contains 12 residues. The CDR3 region is CASSTTWTRLFF. In DNA, the CDR3 is TGTGCCAGCAGTACAACCTGGACAAGGTTGTTTTTT.